This T cell receptor beta chain was observed in a study of T-cell reconstitution after alpha-beta-depleted transplantation in children. During its preparation, the TCRbeta library received unique molecular identifiers. MiXCR, run by TCRdb on the PCR reads, gives a single entry per CDR3 protein. This table holds about half a million distinct CDR3 sequences, around 12% found once. At least ten counts were recorded for this clonotype. The CDR3 length is 16 residues. Trimming took 0 bases from V and 6 from J, leaving 14 bases between them. Germline assignment: CDR1 LGHNA and CDR2 YSLEER. The sample consisted of PBMCs from the stem cell graft donor, taken from the stem cell graft. The chain carries TRBV4-3 and TRBJ2-2, with D possibly called TRBD1 or TRBD2 (6 bases each). This TCR was sampled from a human donor who donated a stem cell graft to a child with combined immunodeficiency. The CDR3 DNA reads TGCGCCAGCAGCCAAGATGTGGGGGGCACGGCCGGGGAGCTGTTTTTT. It specifies CASSQDVGGTAGELFF.